The 21 T cell receptor beta chains below come from one sample, sequenced in a study of T cell responses to AZD1222 COVID-19 vaccine. Libraries were prepared by immunoSEQ multiplex PCR; TCRdb keeps only in-frame clonotypes and omits some of them. Of fewer than 250,000 clones in the sample, 92% were seen once. Specimen: peripheral blood, collected on day 0 of AZD1222 vaccination. Source of these receptors: an adult in good health.

J is TRBJ1-1 and V is TRBV5-1; D remains ambiguous. The CDR3 has 13 amino acids. Germline CDR1 is SGHRS and CDR2 is YFSETQ. V gave up 8 bases and J gave up 2 bases, with 13 bases separating them. The DNA of the CDR3 is TGCGCCAGTGGAGGGCAGGCCAACACTGAAGCTTTCTTT. Translating gives CASGGQANTEAFF.

The chain is built from TRBV19 and TRBJ1-6; D not resolved. The CDR3 is made up of 16 amino acids. Germline lookup yields CDR1 LNHDA and CDR2 SQIVND (reference sequence). V was pared by 4 bases and J by 0 bases, with 10 bases between. The CDR3 protein is CASSTIPYSYNSPLHF. CDR3 in DNA: TGTGCCAGTAGTACTATCCCGTACTCCTATAATTCACCCCTCCACTTT.

The chain employs TRBV7-3 and TRBJ2-1; TRBD1 is a possible D gene (6 bases). Germline CDR1 is SGHTA and CDR2 is FQGTGA. This CDR3 region has 15 residues. The V gene lost 1 base and the J gene lost 8 bases, with 15 bases spanning the gap. CDR3 sequence reads: CASSLRRTATDEQFF. As DNA, the CDR3 is TGTGCCAGCAGCTTAAGGCGGACAGCTACGGATGAGCAGTTCTTC. The entire variable domain, with the rest obtained from reference TRBV7-3 and TRBJ2-1, is as follows: GAGVSQTPSNKVTEKGKYVELRCDPISGHTALYWYRQSLGQGPEFLIYFQGTGAADDSGLPNDRFFAVRPEGSVSTLKIQRTERGDSAVYLCASSLRRTATDEQFFGPGTRLTVL.

The chain links TRBV6-5 to TRBJ1-2, with TRBD1 matching over 7 bases. Germline loops: CDR1 MNHEY, CDR2 SVGAGI. V was pared by 2 bases and J by 7 bases, with 13 bases of the junction left unmatched. The CDR3 length is 16 residues. The CDR3 loop reads CASSYIGAGRGFGYTF. The CDR3, as DNA: TGTGCCAGCAGTTACATAGGGGCAGGCAGGGGGTTTGGCTACACCTTC.

The J gene is TRBJ2-1, the V gene TRBV5-4; 8 nucleotides match TRBD1. J was trimmed by 7 bases and V by 4 bases; bases with no gene match: 13. Germline V gives CDR1 SGHNT, CDR2 YYREEE (reference sequence). This CDR3 is built from 16 residues. In DNA, the CDR3 is TGTGCCAGCAGCAGGGGGGCAGGGGGCGCCGCAAATGAGCAGTTCTTC. Its translation is CASSRGAGGAANEQFF.

The rearrangement joins TRBV28 to TRBJ1-5; TRBD1 is a possible D gene (5 bases). The germline CDR1 and CDR2 sequences are MDHEN and SYDVKM. The CDR3 spans 13 residues. Trimming took off 8 bases at V and 1 base at J, with 9 bases between the two ends. The CDR3 coding sequence is TGTGCCAGCTTCGGGGGGAGCAATCAGCCCCAGCATTTT. It yields the protein CASFGGSNQPQHF.

V usage is TRBV12-3 or TRBV12-4 and J usage is TRBJ1-1; D unresolved. V was shortened by 6 bases and J by 5 bases, with 7 bases between the two germline ends. The CDR3 has 11 amino acids. For the CDR3, the DNA is TGTGCCAGCAGGCGACGAACTGAAGCTTTCTTT. This sequence encodes CASRRRTEAFF.

This chain connects TRBV9 to TRBJ2-7, with 7 bases matching TRBD1. Germline V gives CDR1 SGDLS, CDR2 YYNGEE. This CDR3 region has 14 residues. With 3 bases clipped from V and 1 base from J, the junction kept 4 bases outside the gene matches. CDR3 in amino acids: CASSARDSSYEQYF. CDR3 in DNA: TGTGCCAGCAGCGCCCGGGACAGTTCCTACGAGCAGTACTTC. Variable domain in full (rest from reference TRBV9 and TRBJ2-7): DSGVTQTPKHLITATGQRVTLRCSPRSGDLSVYWYQQSLDQGLQFLIQYYNGEERAKGNILERFSAQQFPDLHSELNLSSLELGDSALYFCASSARDSSYEQYFGPGTRLTVT.

This clone was observed a single time. This chain uses TRBV19 with TRBJ2-5, with 12 bases identical to TRBD1. V shed 8 bases and J 5 bases; nucleotides not matched to a gene: 3. CDR3 length equals 13 residues. Germline loops: CDR1 LNHDA, CDR2 SQIVND (reference sequence). The CDR3 sequence is CASRDRGRETQYF. The CDR3 coding sequence is TGTGCCAGTCGGGACAGGGGGCGGGAGACCCAGTACTTC.

The chain couples TRBV9 to TRBJ2-5; a possible D gene is TRBD2 (6 bases). The germline V gene encodes CDR1 SGDLS and CDR2 YYNGEE. Trimming took 0 bases from V and 6 from J, leaving 9 bases between them. This CDR3 has 13 amino acids. CDR3 amino acids: CASSVEEGKTQYF. The CDR3 nucleotides read TGTGCCAGCAGCGTAGAGGAGGGAAAGACCCAGTACTTC.

In its sample, this clone was seen once. For the CDR3, the DNA is TGTGCCAGCAGCCCACAGGGGAACACTGAAGCTTTCTTT. This encodes CASSPQGNTEAFF. This chain connects TRBV7-3 to TRBJ1-1; possible D gene TRBD1, 6 bases. Germline V gene data show CDR1 as SGHTA and CDR2 as FQGTGA. V lost 5 bases to trimming and J lost 1 base, with 8 bases between them. The CDR3 has 13 amino acids. The variable domain in full, with the rest retrieved from reference TRBV7-3 and TRBJ1-1, is GAGVSQTPSNKVTEKGKYVELRCDPISGHTALYWYRQSLGQGPEFLIYFQGTGAADDSGLPNDRFFAVRPEGSVSTLKIQRTERGDSAVYLCASSPQGNTEAFFGQGTRLTVV.

The rearrangement links TRBV11-2 to TRBJ1-3; D call uncertain. The CDR3 loop spans 13 amino acids. Per germline, CDR1 SGHAT and CDR2 FQNNGV. Deletions cut 8 bases from V and 3 bases from J, with 11 bases between. This chain's CDR3 is CASGSLSGNTIYF. In DNA form, the CDR3 reads TGTGCCAGCGGCTCCCTTAGTGGAAACACCATATATTTT.

The V call is TRBV19, the J call TRBJ1-2; D is perhaps TRBD1 (6 bases). Germline V lookup: CDR1 LNHDA, CDR2 SQIVND (reference sequence). The CDR3 runs to 13 residues. V was shortened by 3 bases and J by 2 bases, with 7 bases between the two germline ends. For the CDR3, the DNA is TGTGCCAGTAGTATCACAGGGAACTATGGCTACACCTTC. Its translation: CASSITGNYGYTF.

The genes are TRBV5-4 and TRBJ2-7; D possibly corresponds to TRBD1 (6 bases). Looked up from germline, CDR1 is SGHNT and CDR2 is YYREEE (reference sequence). The length of the CDR3 is 13 residues. Deletions cut 4 bases from V and 1 base from J, with 9 bases between. In DNA form, the CDR3 reads TGTGCCAGCAGCCCGGACAGTTCCTACGAGCAGTACTTC. Protein: CASSPDSSYEQYF.

The chain links TRBV6-2 or TRBV6-3 to TRBJ2-7; 8 nucleotides agree with TRBD2. The CDR3 totals 16 residues. Germline V gene lookup returns CDR1 MNHEY and CDR2 SVGEGT. The V gene end was trimmed by 2 bases and the J gene end by 4 bases; junction bases not matched to a gene: 10. CDR3 nucleotides: TGTGCCAGCAGTTACCTTGCGGGGGGTAGTATTTACGAGCAGTACTTC. It is translated as CASSYLAGGSIYEQYF.

This rearrangement joins TRBV9 to TRBJ1-2; 9 nucleotides agree with TRBD1. CDR1 and CDR2 (germline): SGDLS, YYNGEE. This CDR3 spans 15 amino acids. With V trimmed by 0 bases and J by 6 bases, 6 bases remained unmatched. The CDR3 DNA reads TGTGCCAGCAGCGTAGATACAGGGGGCGTAAATGGCTACACCTTC. Protein sequence: CASSVDTGGVNGYTF.

This clone was picked up one time. This chain joins TRBV4-2 and TRBJ1-3; TRBD1 is a possible D gene (5 bases). The V end lost 4 bases, the J end lost 9 bases, and 22 bases lay between the germline ends. This CDR3 contains 16 residues. The germline V gene has CDR1 LGHNA and CDR2 YNFKEQ. CDR3 DNA: TGTGCCAGCAGCCTACCTCAGGGAAGCGGTGAAACCACCATATATTTT. It specifies CASSLPQGSGETTIYF.

The chain uses TRBV7-8 and TRBJ2-1, with D perhaps matching TRBD1 or TRBD2 (5 bases each). Germline CDR1 reads SGHVS; CDR2 reads FQNEAQ. CDR3 size: 13 residues. V lost 4 bases and J lost 4, with 8 bases in between. CDR3 nucleotides: TGTGCCAGCAGCTCCAGGGAGTACAATGAGCAGTTCTTC. Residues: CASSSREYNEQFF. Drawing the rest from reference TRBV7-8 and TRBJ2-1, the complete variable domain is GAGVSQSPRYKVAKRGQDVALRCDPISGHVSLFWYQQALGQGPEFLTYFQNEAQLDKSGLPSDRFFAERPEGSVSTLKIQRTQQEDSAVYLCASSSREYNEQFFGPGTRLTVL.

The J gene is TRBJ2-3, the V gene TRBV18; D is unresolved. Trimming left V 1 base short and J 0 bases short, with 8 bases between. This CDR3 has 15 residues. CDR1 is KGHSH and CDR2 is LQKENI in the germline V gene. CDR3 sequence reads: CASSPLVHSTDTQYF. DNA for the CDR3: TGTGCCAGCTCACCACTGGTACATAGCACAGATACGCAGTATTTT.

The genes are TRBV24-1 and TRBJ1-1; tentative D call: TRBD1 (6 bases). V lost 4 bases, J lost 10 bases, and 18 bases lay in between. Germline V gene lookup returns CDR1 KGHDR and CDR2 SFDVKD. CDR3 length equals 14 residues. The CDR3 is CATSDPKGGERAFF. The CDR3 nucleotides are TGTGCCACCAGTGACCCCAAGGGGGGGGAGCGAGCTTTCTTT.

This chain connects TRBV7-2 to TRBJ1-6, with D perhaps matching TRBD1 (5 bases). This CDR3 comprises 15 residues. CDR1 is SGHTA, CDR2 FQGNSA, per germline. V was pared by 1 base and J by 8 bases, with 12 bases between. The CDR3 loop reads CASSLEGPTYSPLHF. CDR3 DNA sequence: TGTGCCAGCAGCTTAGAGGGGCCGACCTATTCACCCCTCCACTTT.